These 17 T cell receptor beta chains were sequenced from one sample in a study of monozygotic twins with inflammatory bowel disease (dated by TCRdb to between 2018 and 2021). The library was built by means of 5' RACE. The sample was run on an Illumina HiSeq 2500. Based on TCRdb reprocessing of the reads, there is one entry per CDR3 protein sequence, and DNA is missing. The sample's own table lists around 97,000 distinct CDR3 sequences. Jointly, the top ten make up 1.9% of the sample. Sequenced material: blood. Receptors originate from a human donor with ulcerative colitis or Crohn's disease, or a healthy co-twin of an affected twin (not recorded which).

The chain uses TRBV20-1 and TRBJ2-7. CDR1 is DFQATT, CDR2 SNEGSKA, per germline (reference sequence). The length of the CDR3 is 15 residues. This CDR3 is CSARDRTSGDYEQYF.

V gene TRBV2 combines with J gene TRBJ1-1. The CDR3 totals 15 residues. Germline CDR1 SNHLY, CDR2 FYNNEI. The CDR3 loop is CASSDFRQGHTEAFF.

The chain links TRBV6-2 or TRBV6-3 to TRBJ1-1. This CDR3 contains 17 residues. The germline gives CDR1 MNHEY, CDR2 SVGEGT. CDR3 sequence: CASSYSRVKMGTLSAFF.

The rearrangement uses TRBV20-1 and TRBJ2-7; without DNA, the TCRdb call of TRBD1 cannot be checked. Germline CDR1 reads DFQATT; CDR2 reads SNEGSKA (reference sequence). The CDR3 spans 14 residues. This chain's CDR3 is CSARLPGQGGEQYF.

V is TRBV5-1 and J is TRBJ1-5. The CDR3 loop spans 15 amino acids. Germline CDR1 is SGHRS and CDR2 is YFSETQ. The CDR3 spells CASSLDGYSNQPQHF.

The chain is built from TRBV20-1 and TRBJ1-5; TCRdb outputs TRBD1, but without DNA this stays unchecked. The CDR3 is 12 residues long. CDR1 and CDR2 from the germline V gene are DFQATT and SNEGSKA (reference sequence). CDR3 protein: CSAPGEAQPQHF.

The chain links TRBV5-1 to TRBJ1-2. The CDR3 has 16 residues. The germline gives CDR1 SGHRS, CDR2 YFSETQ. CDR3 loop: CASSLGAENPNYGYTF.

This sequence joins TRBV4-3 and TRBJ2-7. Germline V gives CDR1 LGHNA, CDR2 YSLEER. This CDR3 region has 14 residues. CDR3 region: CASSQDPGRDEQYF.

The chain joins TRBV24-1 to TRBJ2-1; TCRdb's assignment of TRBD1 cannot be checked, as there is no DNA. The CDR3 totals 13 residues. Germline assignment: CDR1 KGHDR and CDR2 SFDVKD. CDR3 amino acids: CATSAKPRVELFF.

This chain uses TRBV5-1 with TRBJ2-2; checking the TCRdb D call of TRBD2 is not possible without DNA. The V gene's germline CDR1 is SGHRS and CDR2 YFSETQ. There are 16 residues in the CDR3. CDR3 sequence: CASSTGTSRNTGELFF.

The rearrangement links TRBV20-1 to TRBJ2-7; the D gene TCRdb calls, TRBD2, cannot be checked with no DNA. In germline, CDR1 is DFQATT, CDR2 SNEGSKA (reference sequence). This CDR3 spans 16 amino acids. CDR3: CSARPPTSGSLSEQYF.

The CDR3 loop is CASSQVQAFTPGANVLTF. The chain uses TRBV4-3 and TRBJ2-6. The CDR3 length is 18 residues. Germline V gene data show CDR1 as LGHNA and CDR2 as YSLEER.

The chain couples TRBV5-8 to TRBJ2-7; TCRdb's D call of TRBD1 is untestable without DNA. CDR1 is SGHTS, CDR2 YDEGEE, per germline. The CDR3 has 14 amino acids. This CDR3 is CASSPRGGVYEQYF.

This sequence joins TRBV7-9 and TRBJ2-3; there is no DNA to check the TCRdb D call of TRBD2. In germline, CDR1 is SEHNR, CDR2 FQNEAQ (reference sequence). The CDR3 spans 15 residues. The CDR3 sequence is CATSAAGPYTDTQYF. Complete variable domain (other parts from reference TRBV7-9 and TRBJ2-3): DTGVSQNPRHKITKRGQNVTFRCDPISEHNRLYWYRQTLGQGPEFLTYFQNEAQLEKSRLLSDRFSAERPKGSFSTLEIQRTEQGDSAMYLCATSAAGPYTDTQYFGPGTRLTVL.

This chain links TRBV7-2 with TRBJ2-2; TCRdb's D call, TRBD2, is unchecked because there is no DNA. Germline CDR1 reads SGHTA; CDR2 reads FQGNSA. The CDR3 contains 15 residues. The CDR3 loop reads CASSYTSGGAGELFF. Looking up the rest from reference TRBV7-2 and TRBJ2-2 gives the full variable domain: GAGVSQSPSNKVTEKGKDVELRCDPISGHTALYWYRQSLGQGLEFLIYFQGNSAPDKSGLPSDRFSAERTGGSVSTLTIQRTQQEDSAVYLCASSYTSGGAGELFFGEGSRLTVL.

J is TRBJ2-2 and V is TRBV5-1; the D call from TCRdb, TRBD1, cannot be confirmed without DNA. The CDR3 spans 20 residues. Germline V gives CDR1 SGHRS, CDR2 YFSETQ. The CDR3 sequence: CASSLSRTGEVSVNTGELFF.

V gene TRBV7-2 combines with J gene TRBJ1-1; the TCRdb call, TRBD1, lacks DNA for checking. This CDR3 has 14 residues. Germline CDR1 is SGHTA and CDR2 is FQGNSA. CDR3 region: CASSPTGFLTEAFF.